The 18 T cell receptor beta chains below all came from one sample that was sequenced in a study of blood T cell repertoires in COVID-19. Some clones are missing from TCRdb's copy, which holds only in-frame ones; the method was immunoSEQ multiplex PCR. Altogether about 170,000 clones are present, roughly 90% being singletons, with the ten largest covering 0.77%. The source material was PBMCs or T cells enriched from blood (not recorded which). These receptors all stem from a woman aged 18 to 35 who had recovered from COVID-19.

The V and J genes are TRBV12-3 or TRBV12-4 and TRBJ2-1; no clear D. V lost 3 bases to trimming and J lost 7 bases, with 4 bases between them. The CDR3 is 11 residues long. DNA for the CDR3: TGTGCCAGCAGTTTTGAGAATGAGCAGTTCTTC. Translated: CASSFENEQFF.

The rearrangement joins TRBV19 to TRBJ2-7; D possibly corresponds to TRBD2 (5 bases). Germline CDR1 is LNHDA and CDR2 is SQIVND (reference sequence). V lost 1 base and J 7 bases, leaving 11 bases between the germline ends. The CDR3 has 13 amino acids. Here the CDR3 DNA reads TGTGCCAGTAGTATAGGGAGGTCTGGGGAGCAGTACTTC. Translating it yields CASSIGRSGEQYF.

The rearrangement links TRBV3-1 (or the pseudogene TRBV3-2) to TRBJ2-2; 15 bases match TRBD2. The trim removed 4 bases at V and 12 bases at J, leaving 6 bases unmatched. The CDR3 loop spans 15 amino acids. The germline V gene encodes CDR1 LGHDT and CDR2 YNNKEL (reference sequence). CDR3 nucleotide sequence: TGTGCCAGCAGCCGACCGGGACTAGCGGGAGGTCAGCTGTTTTTT. This sequence encodes CASSRPGLAGGQLFF.

This chain joins TRBV6-5 and TRBJ2-7; 8 nucleotides line up with TRBD1. Per germline, CDR1 MNHEY and CDR2 SVGAGI. Trimming at V came to 7 bases and at J to 4 bases, leaving 12 bases not matched to a gene. The CDR3 sequence is 15 residues long. Here the CDR3 DNA reads TGTGCCAGCACCTCCCCCCGGACAGGGATGTACGAGCAGTACTTC. Its protein is CASTSPRTGMYEQYF.

The chain joins TRBV24-1 to TRBJ2-1, with 9 bases fitting TRBD2. V lost 12 bases and J lost 9; bases outside the gene matches: 14. The V gene's germline CDR1 is KGHDR and CDR2 SFDVKD. This CDR3 spans 14 amino acids. In nucleotides, the CDR3 is TGTGCCGCGGGGGGGGCCCCCGGGTATGGTGAGCAGTTCTTC. Translation: CAAGGAPGYGEQFF.

A single count supports this clone. The CDR3 DNA reads TGCGCCAGCAGCCTCGGCGGAGGCTACGAGCAGTACTTC. Translated, it gives CASSLGGGYEQYF. The chain recombines TRBV4-1 with TRBJ2-7, with D perhaps matching TRBD2 (5 bases). With 4 bases removed from V and 3 bases from J, the gap between germline ends came to 10 bases. The CDR3 totals 13 residues. Germline CDR1 and CDR2: MGHRA and YSYEKL.

The chain uses TRBV27 and TRBJ1-1, with D maybe TRBD1 (5 bases). From germline, CDR1 is MNHEY and CDR2 SMNVEV (reference sequence). V dropped 3 bases and J dropped 1 base, with 12 bases sitting between them. This CDR3 spans 15 amino acids. CDR3 protein: CASSFGWGGNTEAFF. In DNA form, the CDR3 reads TGTGCCAGCAGTTTTGGTTGGGGGGGGAACACTGAAGCTTTCTTT.

The J gene is TRBJ2-1, the V gene TRBV7-3; the match to TRBD2 covers 7 bases. This CDR3 spans 13 amino acids. The germline CDR1 and CDR2 sequences are SGHTA and FQGTGA. With 2 bases clipped from V and 8 bases from J, the junction kept 3 bases outside the gene matches. CDR3 DNA: TGTGCCAGCAGCTTAGCGGGAGCTGATGAGCAGTTCTTC. Its translation: CASSLAGADEQFF.

V is TRBV19 and J is TRBJ2-2, with TRBD1 matching 10 bases. Germline trimming cut 6 bases from V and 5 bases from J; bases unmatched to any gene: 3. The V gene's germline CDR1 is LNHDA and CDR2 SQIVND (reference sequence). This CDR3 spans 14 amino acids. The CDR3 nucleotides read TGTGCCAGTAGGAGGGACAGGGGAACCGGGGAGCTGTTTTTT. Translating gives CASRRDRGTGELFF.

The rearrangement uses TRBV9 and TRBJ2-3; possible D gene TRBD1, 5 bases. From germline, CDR1 is SGDLS and CDR2 YYNGEE. The CDR3 is 15 residues long. The V and J ends lost 2 bases and 2 bases respectively, with 12 bases between them. CDR3 protein: CASSVQGYPTDTQYF. In DNA, the CDR3 is TGTGCCAGCAGCGTTCAGGGCTACCCCACAGATACGCAGTATTTT.

The V gene is TRBV5-1, the J gene TRBJ2-3; D perhaps matches TRBD2 (7 bases). Germline V CDR1 and CDR2: SGHRS, YFSETQ. The CDR3 length is 16 residues. Trimming cost V 7 bases and J 2 bases, with 20 bases left between them. The DNA of the CDR3 is TGCGCCAGCTTGGAGGGGGGGCTCGGATCCACAGATACGCAGTATTTT. Protein: CASLEGGLGSTDTQYF.

The chain combines TRBV29-1 with TRBJ2-7, with a weak D call TRBD1 (6 bases). This CDR3 is 13 amino acids long. Trimming shortened V by 8 bases and J by 1 base, and 15 bases separated the two germline ends. In germline, CDR1 is SQVTM, CDR2 ANQGSEA. The CDR3, as DNA: TGCAGCACGAGGGGGACGGGATCCTACGAGCAGTACTTC. Its protein is CSTRGTGSYEQYF.

This chain connects TRBV25-1 to TRBJ2-3, with 12 positions matching TRBD2. This CDR3 has 16 amino acids. CDR1 is MGHDK, CDR2 SYGVNS, per germline. The junction had 9 bases not matched to a gene; V was cut back by 6 bases and J by 5 bases. CDR3 bases: TGTGCCAGCAGACGACTAGCGGGAGAAATAGGAGATACGCAGTATTTT. Amino acid sequence: CASRRLAGEIGDTQYF.

Written as DNA, the CDR3 is TGCGCCAGCAGCTCTACTTGGACTAGCCCGTCCTACGAGCAGTACTTC. It yields the protein CASSSTWTSPSYEQYF. J is TRBJ2-7 and V is TRBV4-3; TRBD2 aligns across 8 bases. Trimming took 5 bases from V and 1 from J; bases not matched to a gene: 10. CDR1 is LGHNA and CDR2 is YSLEER in the germline V gene. The CDR3 runs 16 residues.

The rearrangement uses TRBV5-4 and TRBJ1-4, with 11 bases matching TRBD1. V shed 4 bases and J 5 bases; nucleotides not matched to a gene: 4. Germline V CDR1 and CDR2: SGHNT, YYREEE (reference sequence). The CDR3 spans 15 residues. CDR3 bases: TGTGCCAGCAGCCCAGGGGACAGGGGGAATGAAAAACTGTTTTTT. Translating gives CASSPGDRGNEKLFF.

The V and J genes are TRBV28 and TRBJ2-7; TRBD2 matches 8 bases. Unmatched junction bases numbered 10, after V lost 6 bases and J lost 3 bases. The CDR3 length is 15 residues. Germline V lookup: CDR1 MDHEN, CDR2 SYDVKM. DNA for the CDR3: TGTGCCAGCAGCCCCTCACTAAGCGGGAGCTACGAGCAGTACTTC. Protein sequence: CASSPSLSGSYEQYF. Full variable domain (outside the CDR3, taken from reference TRBV28 and TRBJ2-7): DVKVTQSSRYLVKRTGEKVFLECVQDMDHENMFWYRQDPGLGLRLIYFSYDVKMKEKGDIPEGYSVSREKKERFSLILESASTNQTSMYLCASSPSLSGSYEQYFGPGTRLTVT.

The CDR3 nucleotides read TGCGCCAGCAGCCTAACCGGGACAGGTCTCTACGAGCAGTACTTC. Translation gives CASSLTGTGLYEQYF. The rearrangement links TRBV5-1 to TRBJ2-7; 8 bases agree with TRBD1. The CDR3 extends over 15 amino acids. Germline loops: CDR1 SGHRS, CDR2 YFSETQ. Unmatched junction bases numbered 9, after V lost 4 bases and J lost 3 bases.

The V gene is TRBV18, the J gene TRBJ1-2; a weak D match, TRBD1 (6 bases). The germline V gene encodes CDR1 KGHSH and CDR2 LQKENI. Trimming pared 1 base from V and 6 bases from J, leaving 12 bases between. This CDR3 spans 14 amino acids. CDR3 sequence: CASSPRQAGDGYTF. Here the CDR3 DNA reads TGTGCCAGCTCACCACGACAGGCGGGGGATGGCTACACCTTC.